This T cell receptor (beta chain) stems from a study of T cell repertoires in cytomegalovirus infection. As for the study in general: CMV epitopes, recently identified HLA-C-restricted and well-studied HLA-B-restricted, were used. Evidence of both CMV infection and a matching HLA type came from public TCR beta signatures.

V gave up 4 bases and J gave up 2 bases; unmatched junction bases: 12. This CDR3 spans 17 amino acids. CDR1 MNHEY and CDR2 SVGAGI come from the germline V gene. TCRdb independently ran MiXCR on the reads; one entry per CDR3 protein. The table shows roughly 27,000 distinct CDR3 sequences, with 15% to 20% occurring only once. Whole-study findings and limits: HLA-C-restricted, CMV-specific TCR beta clonotypes were dominant ex vivo.

Ten or more counts support this clonotype. The antigen remains unidentified. The source was CD8+ T cells from cultured PBMCs, collected from culture after CMV antigen stimulation. V gene TRBV6-5 combines with J gene TRBJ1-1, with 8 positions matching TRBD1. This receptor was taken from a human donor in good health (CMV status not recorded). Some clones in this sample may be carry-over from other donors' samples. The CDR3 coding sequence is TGTGCCAGCAGTTCCATTGCCGGGACAGGATACAACACTGAAGCTTTCTTT. It specifies CASSSIAGTGYNTEAFF.